This is a list of T cell receptor beta chains from one sample in a study of cytomegalovirus exposure and HLA in healthy donors. The table came from immunoSEQ multiplex PCR; TCRdb's copy has only in-frame clones and leaves some out. The sample lists about 98,000 clones, around 85% seen once, with roughly 3.8% in the top ten. The material sequenced was PBMCs. The receptors here all came from a woman aged 25 to 39 in good health and CMV-seronegative. Both conserved end residues are part of each CDR3. Each record gives: D gene, clone size, J gene, V gene, CDR3 protein, CDR3 DNA. The D gene is left open where the match is weak. The listing skips clone size in some rows; elsewhere it reads once, few, many or a size class.

D gene: NA; clone size: NA; J gene: TRBJ1-4; V gene: TRBV7-8; CDR3 protein: CASSAEPSRFGEKLFF; CDR3 DNA: TGTGCCAGCAGCGCGGAACCGTCTCGCTTCGGGGAAAAACTGTTTTTT
D gene: NA; clone size: NA; J gene: TRBJ2-1; V gene: TRBV18; CDR3 protein: CASSPQTDLIEQFF; CDR3 DNA: TGTGCCAGCTCACCACAAACGGACTTAATAGAGCAGTTCTTC
D gene: TRBD1; clone size: NA; J gene: TRBJ2-5; V gene: TRBV7-9; CDR3 protein: CASSLETGGLMTQYF; CDR3 DNA: TGTGCCAGCAGCTTAGAGACAGGGGGCTTGATGACCCAGTACTTC
D gene: TRBD1; clone size: NA; J gene: TRBJ2-5; V gene: TRBV27; CDR3 protein: CASSLLGTGYQTQYF; CDR3 DNA: TGTGCCAGCAGTTTATTGGGGACAGGGTACCAGACCCAGTACTTC
D gene: TRBD1; clone size: NA; J gene: TRBJ1-3; V gene: TRBV27; CDR3 protein: CASRDRAFGNTIYF; CDR3 DNA: TGTGCCAGCAGAGACAGGGCTTTCGGAAACACCATATATTTT
D gene: TRBD2; clone size: NA; J gene: TRBJ2-5; V gene: TRBV27; CDR3 protein: CASSLSMSRAGAGQETQYF; CDR3 DNA: TGTGCCAGCAGTTTATCAATGTCGAGAGCGGGAGCAGGGCAAGAGACCCAGTACTTC
D gene: NA; clone size: NA; J gene: TRBJ2-7; V gene: TRBV28; CDR3 protein: CASSAPNRDLGQYF; CDR3 DNA: TGTGCCAGCAGTGCGCCAAACAGGGATTTGGGGCAGTACTTC
D gene: NA; clone size: NA; J gene: TRBJ2-2; V gene: TRBV7-7; CDR3 protein: CASSLGPTGELFF; CDR3 DNA: TGTGCTAGCAGCTTGGGGCCAACCGGGGAGCTGTTTTTT
D gene: NA; clone size: few; J gene: TRBJ2-5; V gene: TRBV6-6; CDR3 protein: CASSWGGGMETQYF; CDR3 DNA: TGTGCCAGCAGTTGGGGCGGAGGGATGGAGACCCAGTACTTC
D gene: TRBD1; clone size: NA; J gene: TRBJ1-1; V gene: TRBV6-4; CDR3 protein: CASSDPQGDTEAFF; CDR3 DNA: TGTGCCAGCAGTGACCCGCAGGGGGACACTGAAGCTTTCTTT
D gene: NA; clone size: once; J gene: TRBJ2-1; V gene: TRBV6-4; CDR3 protein: CASSAGLGYNEQFF; CDR3 DNA: TGTGCCAGCAGTGCAGGGTTGGGCTACAATGAGCAGTTCTTC
D gene: NA; clone size: NA; J gene: TRBJ2-7; V gene: TRBV6-1; CDR3 protein: CASSEGAGRYEQYF; CDR3 DNA: TGTGCCAGCAGTGAAGGGGCGGGGCGGTACGAGCAGTACTTC
D gene: TRBD2; clone size: once; J gene: TRBJ2-1; V gene: TRBV28; CDR3 protein: CASRTSGISYNEQFF; CDR3 DNA: TGTGCCAGTCGGACTAGCGGGATCTCCTACAATGAGCAGTTCTTC
D gene: NA; clone size: NA; J gene: TRBJ1-1; V gene: TRBV7-6; CDR3 protein: CASSFNPRNTEAFF; CDR3 DNA: TGTGCCAGCAGCTTTAATCCGAGGAACACTGAAGCTTTCTTT
D gene: NA; clone size: NA; J gene: TRBJ2-1; V gene: TRBV28; CDR3 protein: CASTLVGRWHEQFF; CDR3 DNA: TGTGCCAGCACCCTCGTGGGCAGGTGGCATGAGCAGTTCTTC
D gene: NA; clone size: NA; J gene: TRBJ1-2; V gene: TRBV19; CDR3 protein: CASTSEGARGGYTF; CDR3 DNA: TGTGCCAGTACCTCCGAAGGGGCAAGAGGTGGCTACACCTTC
D gene: TRBD2; clone size: few; J gene: TRBJ2-1; V gene: TRBV5-4; CDR3 protein: CASSSSGGAYNEQFF; CDR3 DNA: TGTGCCAGCAGCTCTAGCGGGGGGGCCTACAATGAGCAGTTCTTC
D gene: NA; clone size: NA; J gene: TRBJ2-7; V gene: TRBV7-9; CDR3 protein: CASSLDPGLEQYF; CDR3 DNA: TGTGCCAGCAGCTTAGATCCCGGACTCGAGCAGTACTTC
D gene: TRBD2; clone size: NA; J gene: TRBJ2-3; V gene: TRBV27; CDR3 protein: CASSLAAVLAGGPDTQYF; CDR3 DNA: TGTGCCAGCAGTTTAGCCGCAGTCCTAGCGGGGGGGCCAGATACGCAGTATTTT
D gene: NA; clone size: NA; J gene: TRBJ1-1; V gene: TRBV7-9; CDR3 protein: CASSLQANTEAFF; CDR3 DNA: TGTGCCAGCAGTTTACAGGCGAACACTGAAGCTTTCTTT
D gene: NA; clone size: NA; J gene: TRBJ2-7; V gene: TRBV7-9; CDR3 protein: CASSLGPGEGEQYF; CDR3 DNA: TGTGCCAGCAGCTTAGGGCCAGGGGAGGGCGAGCAGTACTTC
D gene: NA; clone size: few; J gene: TRBJ1-6; V gene: TRBV7-2; CDR3 protein: CASSLAPYRRVNNSPLHF; CDR3 DNA: TGTGCCAGCAGCTTAGCCCCATATCGCAGGGTCAATAATTCACCCCTCCACTTT
D gene: NA; clone size: once; J gene: TRBJ2-1; V gene: TRBV6-1; CDR3 protein: CASRRPSGGNEQFF; CDR3 DNA: TGTGCCAGCAGACGTCCCTCGGGTGGAAATGAGCAGTTCTTC
D gene: NA; clone size: NA; J gene: TRBJ2-1; V gene: TRBV5-1; CDR3 protein: CASSLIAYNEQFF; CDR3 DNA: TGCGCCAGCAGCCTTATAGCCTACAATGAGCAGTTCTTC
D gene: NA; clone size: NA; J gene: TRBJ2-7; V gene: TRBV9; CDR3 protein: CASSVAVQGPEQYF; CDR3 DNA: TGTGCCAGCAGCGTAGCAGTACAGGGTCCCGAGCAGTACTTC
D gene: TRBD1; clone size: NA; J gene: TRBJ2-7; V gene: TRBV5-1; CDR3 protein: CASSSNPGTGGEQYF; CDR3 DNA: TGCGCCAGCAGCTCAAACCCCGGGACAGGGGGCGAGCAGTACTTC
D gene: NA; clone size: NA; J gene: TRBJ1-6; V gene: TRBV10-3; CDR3 protein: CAISRDSYNSPLHF; CDR3 DNA: TGTGCCATCAGCAGGGACTCATATAATTCACCCCTCCACTTT
D gene: NA; clone size: NA; J gene: TRBJ1-3; V gene: TRBV6-5; CDR3 protein: CASSRREDSGNTIYF; CDR3 DNA: TGTGCCAGCAGTCGCAGGGAAGACTCTGGAAACACCATATATTTT
D gene: TRBD2; clone size: NA; J gene: TRBJ2-3; V gene: TRBV13; CDR3 protein: CASSLGLAGSTDTQYF; CDR3 DNA: TGTGCCAGCAGCTTAGGCCTAGCGGGGTCCACAGATACGCAGTATTTT
D gene: TRBD1; clone size: NA; J gene: TRBJ2-7; V gene: TRBV27; CDR3 protein: CASMGQSYEQYF; CDR3 DNA: TGTGCCAGCATGGGACAGTCCTACGAGCAGTACTTC
D gene: NA; clone size: few; J gene: TRBJ2-7; V gene: TRBV2; CDR3 protein: CASSLTGAGPYEQYF; CDR3 DNA: TGTGCCAGCAGTTTAACAGGGGCGGGGCCCTACGAGCAGTACTTC
D gene: TRBD1; clone size: NA; J gene: TRBJ2-3; V gene: TRBV29-1; CDR3 protein: CSVEDRGNTDTQYF; CDR3 DNA: TGCAGCGTCGAGGACAGGGGCAACACAGATACGCAGTATTTT